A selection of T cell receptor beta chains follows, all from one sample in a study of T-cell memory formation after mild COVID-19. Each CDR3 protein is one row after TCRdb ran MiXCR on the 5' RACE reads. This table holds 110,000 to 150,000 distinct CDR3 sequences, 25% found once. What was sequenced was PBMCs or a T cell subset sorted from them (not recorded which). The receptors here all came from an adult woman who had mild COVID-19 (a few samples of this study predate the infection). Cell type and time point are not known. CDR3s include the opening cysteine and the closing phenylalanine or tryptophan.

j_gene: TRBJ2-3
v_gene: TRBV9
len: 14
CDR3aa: CASSEERSTDTQYF

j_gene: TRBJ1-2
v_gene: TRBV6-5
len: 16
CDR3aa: CASRGPGIQFNYGYTF

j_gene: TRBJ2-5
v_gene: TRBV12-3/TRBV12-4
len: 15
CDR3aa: CASKKDRGHRETQYF

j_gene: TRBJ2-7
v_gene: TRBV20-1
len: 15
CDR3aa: CSANDRAESSYEQYF

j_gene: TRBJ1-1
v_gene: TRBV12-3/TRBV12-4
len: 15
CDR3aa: CASSPGQGSNTEAFF

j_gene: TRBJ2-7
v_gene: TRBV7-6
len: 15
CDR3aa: CASSLNFISGDEQYF

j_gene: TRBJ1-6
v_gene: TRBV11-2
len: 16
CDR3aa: CASSSPGNKGNSPLHF

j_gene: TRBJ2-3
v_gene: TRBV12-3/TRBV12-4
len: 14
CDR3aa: CASKSEDSTDTQYF

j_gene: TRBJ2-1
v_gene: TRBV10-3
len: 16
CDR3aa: CAISEVAGGGYNEQFF

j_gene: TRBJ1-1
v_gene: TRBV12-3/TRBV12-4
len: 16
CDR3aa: CASSEPAGSERTEAFF

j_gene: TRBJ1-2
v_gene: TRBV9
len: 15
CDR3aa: CASSVDTGTVYGYTF

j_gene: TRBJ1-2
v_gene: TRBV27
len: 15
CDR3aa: CASSFLGTSNYGYTF

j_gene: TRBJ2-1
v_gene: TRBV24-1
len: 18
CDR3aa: CATSALGLAGGPHNEQFF

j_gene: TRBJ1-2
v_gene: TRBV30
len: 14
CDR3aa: CAWRLRSLVYGYTF